This T cell receptor (beta chain) derives from a study of blood T cell repertoires in COVID-19. Whole-study context: Sample material is recorded as cDNA or gDNA derived from T cells, B-cell-depleted T cells, or PBMCs.

Original methodology: The assay estimated nucleated cells by amplifying reference gene primers. Some clones are missing from TCRdb's copy, which holds only in-frame ones; the method was immunoSEQ multiplex PCR. V, J and clone size reflect that table, while D and trimming were determined from the DNA. Of about 320,000 clones listed, roughly 89% are singletons. Germline lookup yields CDR1 LGHDT and CDR2 YNNKEL (reference sequence). The CDR3 contains 15 residues. V shed 4 bases and J shed 5 bases, with 17 bases lying between them. This TCR was recovered from a woman younger than 45 with COVID-19, enrolled during active disease. The specimen was peripheral blood. The chain couples TRBV3-1 (or the pseudogene TRBV3-2) to TRBJ1-1; D uncertain. CDR3 region: CASSLRGPGGTEAFF. CDR3 nucleotides: TGTGCCAGCAGCCTCCGAGGGCCGGGTGGTACTGAAGCTTTCTTT.